This entry is about one TCR beta chain. This entry comes from a study of blood T cell repertoires in COVID-19. The germline gives CDR1 LGHNA, CDR2 YSLEER. This CDR3 region has 21 residues. The V gene lost 0 bases and the J gene lost 0 bases, with 26 bases spanning the gap. Assay: immunoSEQ multiplex PCR; the TCRdb copy retains only in-frame clones and omits some. There are hundreds of thousands of clones in the sample; approximately 84% occur only once, and 1.9% lies in the top ten. The V call is TRBV4-3, the J call TRBJ1-1, with D possibly TRBD1 on 5 matching bases. The clonotype comes from a woman aged 80 or over with acute or convalescent COVID-19. The sample taken for sequencing was peripheral blood. In DNA, the CDR3 is TGCGCCAGCAGCCAAGATCTCGGGGGGAGGCTTACCTCCCGCCTGAACACTGAAGCTTTCTTT. Translation gives CASSQDLGGRLTSRLNTEAFF.